This T cell receptor beta chain was identified during a study of breast tumors, draining lymph nodes, adjacent tissues. Breast cancer patients provided tissue from their axillary draining lymph nodes. In TCRdb, the multiplex PCR reads were re-called with MiXCR into one record per CDR3 protein. The sample contains 150,000 to 200,000 distinct CDR3 sequences, approximately 30% of which appear only once. Trimming removed 2 bases from V and 2 bases from J, with 14 bases in between. This CDR3 contains 16 residues. CDR1 is SGHDT and CDR2 is YYEEEE in the germline V gene. V is TRBV5-6 and J is TRBJ1-3; D not resolved. The source material was axillary lymph node tissue. The origin of this receptor is a female donor with breast cancer. Some clones in this sample may be carry-over from other donors' samples. The CDR3 DNA reads TGTGCCAGCAGCTTACGGGTAGGAAGAACTGGAAACACCATATATTTT. As protein: CASSLRVGRTGNTIYF.